The 8 T cell receptor beta chains reported below all come from one sample, sequenced in a study of PD-1 blockade in classical Hodgkin lymphoma. Time point meaning: cycle 4 day 1 (C4D1), after 5 to 7 weeks of nivolumab. All trial patients relapsed after autologous stem cell transplantation. Clones were sequenced by immunoSEQ multiplex PCR, and TCRdb holds only the in-frame ones, with some missing. This sample yields several thousand clones, of which around nine tenths are seen a single time; roughly 25% belongs to the top ten. Specimen: peripheral blood mononuclear cells (PBMCs), collected before the fourth cycle of nivolumab. These receptors all come from a human donor with classical Hodgkin lymphoma.

The chain couples TRBV5-6 to TRBJ2-7; 7 bases align to TRBD1. The CDR3 totals 16 residues. CDR1 is SGHDT and CDR2 is YYEEEE in the germline V gene. V dropped 2 bases and J dropped 0; count of bases not matched to a gene: 8. The CDR3 reads CASSLPRDSHSYEQYF. DNA of the CDR3: TGTGCCAGCAGCTTACCCCGGGACAGTCACTCCTACGAGCAGTACTTC.

The chain is built from TRBV7-6 and TRBJ2-1; D not resolved. V was pared by 1 base and J by 13 bases, with 8 bases between. The CDR3 runs 11 residues. Germline lookup yields CDR1 SGHVS and CDR2 FNYEAQ. The CDR3 is CASSLVGSQFF. The CDR3 region has the DNA TGTGCCAGCAGCTTAGTTGGGTCTCAGTTCTTC.

The V and J genes are TRBV5-1 and TRBJ1-2, with TRBD1 identical over 8 bases. CDR3 length: 15 residues. The junction had 6 bases not matched to a gene; V was cut back by 2 bases and J by 3 bases. From germline, CDR1 is SGHRS and CDR2 YFSETQ. The CDR3 DNA follows: TGCGCCAGCAGCTTATACAGGGGGTGGTACTATGGCTACACCTTC. Translating gives CASSLYRGWYYGYTF.

This clone was picked up one time. The V and J genes are TRBV9 and TRBJ2-7; 9 bases map to TRBD1. This CDR3 has 15 amino acids. The V and J ends lost 5 bases and 1 base, in that order; junction bases with no gene match: 7. Germline-derived CDR1 and CDR2 are SGDLS and YYNGEE. CDR3 coding DNA: TGTGCCAGCAGTTACACAGGGGGCGGATCCTACGAGCAGTACTTC. Encoded protein: CASSYTGGGSYEQYF.

The chain carries TRBV6-5 and TRBJ1-1; D gene unclear. V was cut by 4 bases and J by 0 bases, with 6 bases left in between. The CDR3 is made up of 13 amino acids. CDR1 is MNHEY, CDR2 SVGAGI, per germline. DNA for the CDR3: TGTGCCAGCAGTTCGACACTGAACACTGAAGCTTTCTTT. Amino acids: CASSSTLNTEAFF.

This sequence joins TRBV2 and TRBJ1-5; D is undetermined. Germline V gives CDR1 SNHLY, CDR2 FYNNEI. The germline V and J ends were trimmed by 6 bases and 1 base, with 7 bases remaining between them. This CDR3 contains 13 residues. The CDR3 region is CASSRESNQPQHF. CDR3 in DNA: TGTGCCAGCAGCCGAGAGAGCAATCAGCCCCAGCATTTT.

The rearrangement links TRBV19 to TRBJ1-5; no clear D gene. The CDR3 totals 12 residues. V was shortened by 7 bases and J by 4 bases, with 8 bases between the two germline ends. Germline V CDR1 and CDR2: LNHDA, SQIVND (reference sequence). The CDR3 DNA is TGTGCCAGTACCCGGGCGAATCAGCCCCAGCATTTT. Translating it yields CASTRANQPQHF.

The chain links TRBV7-2 to TRBJ2-3, with a weak D call TRBD2 (6 bases). Between the trimmed V and J ends, which lost 5 bases and 6 bases, there was a span of 18 bases. The germline V gene has CDR1 SGHTA and CDR2 FQGNSA. There are 15 residues in the CDR3. CDR3 coding DNA: TGTGCCAGCAGCCTTAGGGGCGGGGCCGGCGATACGCAGTATTTT. It translates to CASSLRGGAGDTQYF.